Presented here are 6 T cell receptor beta chains from one specimen sequenced in a study of glioma-infiltrating T cells. TCR alpha and beta CDR3 regions were amplified from RNA using iRepertoire nested multiplex PCR. One entry per CDR3 protein, called by TCRdb with MiXCR from the multiplex PCR reads. The table has about 140,000 distinct CDR3 sequences, roughly two fifths seen once; the top ten hold around 20%. The sequencing input was glioma tissue, nonneoplastic brain tissue, or PBMCs (not recorded which). Receptors were obtained from a human donor with low-grade glioma or glioblastoma, undergoing nonglioma brain surgery, or in good health (not recorded which).

The sample holds a few counts of this clonotype. The chain recombines TRBV19 with TRBJ2-7; 8 bases are a match to TRBD2. The CDR3 loop spans 15 amino acids. Germline CDR1 reads LNHDA; CDR2 reads SQIVND (reference sequence). Trimming at V came to 4 bases and at J to 3 bases, leaving 8 bases not matched to a gene. The CDR3 nucleotides are TGTGCCAGTAGTACAACTAGCGGAGAAAACTACGAGCAGTACTTC. Its translation is CASSTTSGENYEQYF.

On this clonotype: Sequence at one end of the junction differs from germline and may be a read error. The gene calls are TRBV6-6 and TRBJ1-1; D not resolved. This CDR3 has 14 residues. Germline V CDR1 and CDR2: MNHNY, SVGAGI (reference sequence). The CDR3 nucleotides are TGTGCCAGCAGCTTAGAGGTGACGAACACTGAGGCTTTCTTT. Protein: CASSLEVTNTEAFF.

This clonotype has just a few counts. V usage is TRBV3-1 and J usage is TRBJ1-2; the D is unclear. The CDR3 extends over 14 amino acids. V was cut by 0 bases and J by 6 bases, with 11 bases left in between. The germline gives CDR1 LGHDT, CDR2 YNNKEL (reference sequence). This CDR3 reads CASSQEPREDGYTF. DNA for the CDR3: TGTGCCAGCAGCCAAGAACCAAGGGAGGATGGCTACACCTTC.

The CDR3 protein is CASSLAGAYEQYF. CDR3 coding DNA: TGTGCCAGCTCACTAGCGGGTGCGTACGAGCAGTACTTC. This sequence joins TRBV6-1 and TRBJ2-7; TRBD2 matches 9 bases. This CDR3 has 13 residues. Germline CDR1 is MNHNS and CDR2 is SASEGT. Trimming removed 8 bases from V and 4 bases from J; junction bases left unmatched: 6.

The V call is TRBV6-1, the J call TRBJ2-2; D unclear. The CDR3 runs to 13 residues. V was clipped by 0 bases and J by 5 bases, with 4 bases between them. CDR1 and CDR2 (germline): MNHNS, SASEGT. The CDR3 sequence is CASSEAGTGELFF. The CDR3 bases are TGTGCCAGCAGTGAAGCCGGAACCGGGGAGCTGTTTTTT.

This clonotype was seen a few times. The J gene is TRBJ2-3, the V gene TRBV18, with 12 bases lining up with TRBD2. Germline CDR1 reads KGHSH; CDR2 reads LQKENI. This CDR3 spans 16 amino acids. V dropped 2 bases and J dropped 3; count of bases not matched to a gene: 3. CDR3 residues: CASSPRLAGATDTQYF. For the CDR3, the DNA is TGTGCCAGCTCACCAAGACTAGCGGGGGCGACAGATACGCAGTATTTT.